This record covers a single T cell receptor beta chain. This sample is part of a study of blood T cell repertoires in COVID-19. Study-wide context: Donors in the United States, Italy and Spain gave samples during acute or convalescent COVID-19. The analysed material was cDNA or gDNA that came from T cells, B-cell-depleted T cells, or PBMCs.

The authors' processing: From reference gene primer amplification, estimates of nucleated cell counts were derived. Data came from immunoSEQ multiplex PCR; TCRdb stores just in-frame clones and leaves some out. Clone size and V and J calls were adopted from that table, with D and trimming inferred from the DNA. This sample yields 130,000 to 150,000 clones, of which 80% are seen a single time; about an eighth belongs to the top ten. The source is a man between 60 and 75 years old with active or convalescent COVID-19. The sample comprised peripheral blood.

CDR3 nucleotide sequence: TGTGCCAGTACCCCGAGGGGGGGCCACGAGCAGTACTTC. Translating it yields CASTPRGGHEQYF. The chain is built from TRBV19 and TRBJ2-7, with TRBD2 as a possible D gene (7 bases). V was clipped by 7 bases and J by 5 bases, with 15 bases between them. Germline values: CDR1 LNHDA, CDR2 SQIVND (reference sequence). The CDR3 has 13 amino acids.